Presented here are 11 T cell receptor beta chains from one specimen sequenced in a study of control samples from healthy donors and cancer patients. The table came from immunoSEQ multiplex PCR; TCRdb's copy has only in-frame clones and leaves some out. The repertoire holds about 120,000 clones, with about 83% as singletons. The specimen was blood. All receptors derive from a man younger than 40 in good health.

The V gene is TRBV3-1 (or the pseudogene TRBV3-2), the J gene TRBJ2-1; the D gene is possibly TRBD2 (6 bases). CDR3 size: 16 residues. Germline CDR1 LGHDT, CDR2 YNNKEL (reference sequence). V was trimmed by 4 bases and J by 6 bases, leaving 19 bases between them. CDR3 residues: CASSRFSGVNRNEQFF. The CDR3 nucleotides read TGTGCCAGCAGCCGATTCTCGGGGGTAAATCGCAATGAGCAGTTCTTC.

This clone was recorded once. The genes are TRBV10-3 and TRBJ1-1; TRBD1 matches 7 bases. Germline CDR1 is ENHRY and CDR2 is SYGVKD. Trimming cost V 7 bases and J 3 bases; bases outside gene matches: 5. This CDR3 comprises 13 residues. CDR3 sequence (DNA): TGTGCCATCACAGGGGGATTGGACACTGAAGCTTTCTTT. Translation: CAITGGLDTEAFF.

This chain connects TRBV25-1 to TRBJ2-1, with 8 bases identical to TRBD1. V lost 5 bases and J lost 8; bases outside the gene matches: 14. Germline values: CDR1 MGHDK, CDR2 SYGVNS. The CDR3 totals 16 residues. The CDR3 is CASSFGQGGSMDEQFF. The DNA of the CDR3 is TGTGCCAGCAGTTTCGGACAGGGTGGATCAATGGATGAGCAGTTCTTC.

The rearrangement uses TRBV30 and TRBJ1-5; D is unclear. Germline lookup yields CDR1 GTSNPN and CDR2 SVGIG (reference sequence). There are 13 residues in the CDR3. Trimming removed 4 bases from V and 5 bases from J, with 12 bases in between. The CDR3 nucleotides read TGTGCCTGGACCCACGGTAATGATCAGCCCCAGCATTTT. This gives the protein CAWTHGNDQPQHF.

The V and J genes are TRBV12-3 or TRBV12-4 and TRBJ1-4, with 9 bases aligning to TRBD1. Germline trimming cut 8 bases from V and 5 bases from J; bases unmatched to any gene: 3. The CDR3 length is 13 residues. CDR3 nucleotide sequence: TGTGCCAGCCTCGGGACAGGGAATGAAAAACTGTTTTTT. It yields the protein CASLGTGNEKLFF.

Concerning this clone itself: Other DNA sequences in the same sample also yield this CDR3. This chain connects TRBV29-1 to TRBJ1-1; TRBD1 aligns across 8 bases. This CDR3 comprises 11 residues. Per the germline V gene, CDR1 is SQVTM and CDR2 is ANQGSEA. Trimming at V came to 5 bases and at J to 5 bases, leaving 1 base not matched to a gene. CDR3 DNA sequence: TGCAGCGTTACAGGGGGTACTGAAGCTTTCTTT. Protein sequence: CSVTGGTEAFF.

This chain joins TRBV9 and TRBJ1-5; TRBD1 agrees at 7 bases. CDR1 is SGDLS, CDR2 YYNGEE, per germline. J gave up 2 bases and V 3 bases, and 5 bases lay outside the gene matches. The CDR3 sequence is 15 residues long. This chain's CDR3 is CASSASGQGNQPQHF. CDR3 bases: TGTGCCAGCAGCGCCTCAGGACAGGGCAATCAGCCCCAGCATTTT.

The chain has TRBV24-1 and TRBJ2-1, with TRBD2 matching over 11 bases. The ends lost 5 bases at V and 0 bases at J; junction bases unmatched: 5. Germline V CDR1 and CDR2: KGHDR, SFDVKD. The CDR3 covers 17 residues. The CDR3, as DNA: TGTGCCACCAGTGGTAGACTAGCGGGAATCTCCTACAATGAGCAGTTCTTC. Its translation is CATSGRLAGISYNEQFF.

Note on this clone: A read error may account for a junction end that differs from germline. The J gene is TRBJ1-2, the V gene TRBV5-8, with 9 bases fitting TRBD1. Germline lookup yields CDR1 SGHTS and CDR2 YDEGEE. This CDR3 has 14 residues. CDR3 amino acids: CASSLAPYRGLRIF. CDR3 DNA sequence: TGTGCCAGCAGCTTGGCTCCGTACAGGGGGCTGAGGATCTTC.

The chain links TRBV12-5 to TRBJ1-1; D might be TRBD1 (5 bases). Trimming pared 2 bases from V and 4 bases from J, leaving 11 bases between. There are 14 residues in the CDR3. CDR1 is LGHNT and CDR2 is FRNRAP in the germline V gene. CDR3 bases: TGTGCTAGTGGTTTGTGGGACTGGGGCACTGAAGCTTTCTTT. Translated: CASGLWDWGTEAFF.

The table lists this clone with a few counts. V gene TRBV6-5 combines with J gene TRBJ2-5; D unclear. In germline, CDR1 is MNHEY, CDR2 SVGAGI. The CDR3 totals 14 residues. V lost 0 bases and J 5 bases, leaving 10 bases between the germline ends. The CDR3 spells CASSYSNVAETQYF. The CDR3 DNA follows: TGTGCCAGCAGTTACTCGAATGTGGCTGAGACCCAGTACTTC.